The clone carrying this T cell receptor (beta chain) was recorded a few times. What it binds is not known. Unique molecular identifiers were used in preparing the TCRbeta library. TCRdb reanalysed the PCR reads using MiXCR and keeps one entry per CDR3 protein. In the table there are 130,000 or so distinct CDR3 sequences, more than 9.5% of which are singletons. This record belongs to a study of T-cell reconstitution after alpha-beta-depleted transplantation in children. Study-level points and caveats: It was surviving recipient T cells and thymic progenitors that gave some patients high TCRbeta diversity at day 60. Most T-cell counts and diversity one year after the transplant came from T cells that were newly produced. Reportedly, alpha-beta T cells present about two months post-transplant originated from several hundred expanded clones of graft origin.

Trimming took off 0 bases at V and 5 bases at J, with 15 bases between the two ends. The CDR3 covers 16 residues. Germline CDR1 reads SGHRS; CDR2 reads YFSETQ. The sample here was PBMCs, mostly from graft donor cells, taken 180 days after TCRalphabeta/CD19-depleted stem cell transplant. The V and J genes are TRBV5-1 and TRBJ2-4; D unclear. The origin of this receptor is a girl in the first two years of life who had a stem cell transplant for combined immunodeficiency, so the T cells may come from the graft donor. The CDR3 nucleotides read TGCGCCAGCAGCTTGGCTCTACCCGGGCGGCAAAACATTCAGTACTTC. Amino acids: CASSLALPGRQNIQYF.